This entry describes one T cell receptor (beta chain). Its antigen is undetermined. The data derive from a study of vaccination and CD4 T cells after COVID-19. Study information: Convalescent patients, SARS-CoV-2 positive by nasal swab PCR, comprised nine mild cases and one severe case.

Trimming left V 4 bases short and J 4 bases short, with 8 bases between. CDR3 length: 13 residues. The V gene's germline CDR1 is SGHTA and CDR2 FQGNSA. Documented treatment: approximately 10-day PBMC culture with coronavirus spike peptide pools or control peptides (ViraFEST assay). ViraFEST expanded antigen-specific T cells with peptide pools, then sequenced TCRs. The Oncomine TCR Beta short-read assay sequenced DNA from cultured CD4+ T cells. Cultured CD4+ T cells yielded the extracted genomic DNA. Using its own MiXCR run on the PCR reads, TCRdb lists one record per CDR3 protein. This table holds nearly 15,000 distinct CDR3 sequences, under 65% found once.

Sequencing used CD4+ T cells from blood, cultured in vitro. The V and J genes are TRBV7-2 and TRBJ1-3; tentative D call: TRBD1 (5 bases). The source is a human donor who had recovered from COVID-19. CDR3 protein: CASSSGSGNTIYF. The CDR3 DNA reads TGTGCCAGCAGCTCAGGGTCAGGAAACACCATATATTTT.